A selection of T cell receptor beta chains follows, all from one sample in a study of metastatic and nonmetastatic thyroid tumors. TCRdb re-called the PCR reads through MiXCR. Here the sample spans roughly 20,000 clones, roughly 31% being singletons. The sequenced sample consisted of blood. The receptors here all came from a female donor with papillary thyroid cancer or a benign thyroid nodule (not recorded which). Some clones in this sample may be carry-over from other donors' samples. Both conserved end residues are part of each CDR3. Each record gives: D gene, J gene, CDR3 length, V gene, clone size, CDR3 protein, CDR3 DNA. A D gene is named only where the DNA matches it firmly. The listing skips clone size in some rows; elsewhere it reads once, few, many or a size class.

-,TRBJ2-6,15,TRBV30,many,CAWSVGESGANVLTF,TGTGCCTGGAGTGTAGGTGAATCTGGGGCCAACGTCCTGACTTTC
-,TRBJ1-5,16,TRBV20-1,medium-sized,CSARDKTLGWNQPQHF,TGCAGTGCTAGAGATAAGACACTCGGGTGGAATCAGCCCCAGCATTTT
-,TRBJ2-5,13,TRBV20-1,many,CSARVPEQETQYF,TGCAGTGCTAGAGTACCCGAGCAAGAGACCCAGTACTTC
-,TRBJ1-6,14,TRBV20-1,many,CSAPLESWGIPLHF,TGCAGTGCCCCCCTCGAGTCTTGGGGCATACCCCTCCACTTT
-,TRBJ2-2,16,TRBV20-1,many,CSENSSGGLRTGELFF,TGCAGTGAAAATAGCTCTGGGGGGCTAAGGACCGGGGAGCTGTTTTTT
-,TRBJ1-2,15,TRBV7-2,-,CASSSYRQGLRGYTF,TGTGCCAGCAGCTCATACCGCCAGGGGCTAAGGGGCTACACCTTC
-,TRBJ2-2,14,TRBV4-1,-,CASSWNANTGELFF,TGCGCCAGCAGTTGGAACGCGAACACCGGGGAGCTGTTTTTT
-,TRBJ1-5,13,TRBV28,-,CASSPQGPQPQQF,TGTGCCAGCAGTCCCCAGGGGCCTCAGCCGCAGCAGTTT
TRBD2,TRBJ2-5,16,TRBV13,-,CASSHWVAGDPETQYF,TGTGCCAGCAGCCACTGGGTAGCGGGAGACCCAGAGACCCAGTACTTC
-,TRBJ2-7,14,TRBV11-2,medium-sized,CASSSDSSSYEQYF,TGTGCCAGCAGCTCGGATTCGAGCTCCTACGAGCAGTACTTC
-,TRBJ2-7,13,TRBV3-1,medium-sized,CASSQDRGRAQYF,TGTGCCAGCAGCCAAGATCGGGGTCGTGCGCAGTACTTC
-,TRBJ2-1,15,TRBV27,-,CASSLTRGSYDEQFF,TGTGCCAGCAGTTTGACCCGGGGCTCCTACGATGAGCAGTTCTTC
-,TRBJ1-1,16,TRBV4-2,many,CASSQDEGFGNTEAFF,TGTGCCAGCAGCCAAGATGAGGGATTCGGGAACACTGAAGCTTTCTTT
TRBD2,TRBJ2-3,14,TRBV7-8,many,CASSWGLATDTQYF,TGTGCCAGCAGCTGGGGACTAGCAACAGATACGCAGTATTTT
-,TRBJ1-3,16,TRBV9,-,CASIVLDVSSANTIYF,TGTGCCAGCATCGTACTCGACGTGAGCTCTGCAAACACCATATATTTT
-,TRBJ2-2,13,TRBV7-6,many,CASSWGNGGELFF,TGTGCCAGCAGCTGGGGGAATGGCGGGGAGCTGTTTTTT
-,TRBJ2-3,13,TRBV6-1,-,CASSTRETDTQYF,TGTGCCAGCAGTACCCGGGAAACAGATACGCAGTATTTT
TRBD2,TRBJ2-3,16,TRBV6-2/TRBV6-3,many,CASSYGGLAGADTQYF,TGTGCCAGCAGTTACGGTGGACTAGCGGGAGCAGATACGCAGTATTTT
-,TRBJ1-1,15,TRBV7-9,-,CASSSSAGAYTEAFF,TGTGCCAGCAGCTCATCGGCAGGGGCTTACACTGAAGCTTTCTTT
TRBD2,TRBJ2-5,17,TRBV4-2,many,CASSQSSGTSPQETQYF,TGTGCCAGCAGCCAATCATCCGGGACTAGCCCCCAAGAGACCCAGTACTTC
TRBD1,TRBJ1-4,14,TRBV19,many,CATTQTGVSEKLFF,TGTGCCACCACCCAGACAGGGGTGAGTGAAAAACTGTTTTTT
TRBD1,TRBJ1-2,14,TRBV7-9,-,CASSGGDSFYGYTF,TGTGCCAGCAGCGGGGGGGACAGCTTCTATGGCTACACCTTC
TRBD1,TRBJ1-5,14,TRBV6-2/TRBV6-3,medium-sized,CASSYGTGNWPQHF,TGTGCCAGCAGTTACGGGACAGGGAATTGGCCCCAGCATTTT
-,TRBJ1-3,16,TRBV28,-,CASSLYGQRAGNTIYF,TGTGCCAGCAGTTTATACGGACAGAGAGCTGGAAACACCATATATTTT
-,TRBJ2-1,16,TRBV5-4,many,CASSFTGTYSYNEQFF,TGTGCCAGCAGTTTTACCGGGACCTACTCCTACAATGAGCAGTTCTTC
-,TRBJ1-5,14,TRBV19,many,CASKPGRASQPQHF,TGTGCCAGTAAACCGGGACGGGCTAGTCAGCCCCAGCATTTT
-,TRBJ1-6,17,TRBV11-2,-,CASSLGVREEVDSPLHF,TGTGCCAGCAGCCTCGGGGTTAGGGAAGAGGTGGATTCACCCCTCCACTTT
-,TRBJ2-1,15,TRBV5-1,many,CASSPSGDAYNEQFF,TGCGCCAGCAGTCCCAGCGGAGACGCCTACAATGAGCAGTTCTTC
-,TRBJ2-3,13,TRBV20-1,many,CSARVTSTDTQYF,TGCAGTGCTAGGGTGACTAGCACAGATACGCAGTATTTT
-,TRBJ1-2,14,TRBV19,medium-sized,CASSIVGGQDGYTF,TGTGCCAGTAGTATAGTTGGCGGTCAAGATGGCTACACCTTC
-,TRBJ1-6,15,TRBV4-2,-,CASARRSSYNSPLHF,TGTGCCAGCGCCCGAAGGAGCTCCTATAATTCACCCCTCCACTTT
-,TRBJ2-7,14,TRBV5-1,-,CASSATRTVYEQYF,TGCGCCAGCAGCGCCACACGGACAGTCTACGAGCAGTACTTC
TRBD2,TRBJ2-3,14,TRBV6-1,many,CASRPGLAIDTQYF,TGTGCCAGCAGACCGGGACTAGCTATAGATACGCAGTATTTT
TRBD2,TRBJ2-7,16,TRBV30,-,CAWSSGLAGRGGEQYF,TGTGCCTGGAGTTCTGGACTAGCGGGAAGGGGAGGCGAGCAGTACTTC
-,TRBJ2-3,16,TRBV6-1,medium-sized,CASSRELVPGTDTQYF,TGTGCCAGCAGTAGGGAACTGGTACCTGGCACAGATACGCAGTATTTT
TRBD1,TRBJ2-1,16,TRBV5-1,-,CASSTSWGTGVNEQFF,TGCGCCAGCAGCACCTCATGGGGGACAGGGGTAAACGAGCAGTTCTTC
TRBD2,TRBJ2-3,15,TRBV30,-,CAWSVGGTSGNTQYF,TGTGCCTGGAGTGTAGGGGGAACTAGCGGGAATACGCAGTATTTT
TRBD1,TRBJ1-1,14,TRBV12-3/TRBV12-4,-,CVSGSGTENTEAFF,TGTGTCAGCGGCTCAGGGACAGAGAACACTGAAGCTTTCTTT
TRBD2,TRBJ2-2,17,TRBV18,many,CACSPPGLAGVSGELFF,TGTGCCTGCTCACCACCGGGACTAGCGGGAGTGAGCGGGGAGCTGTTTTTT
-,TRBJ1-1,14,TRBV7-3,many,CASSLLAGGTEAFF,TGTGCCAGCAGCTTATTAGCGGGGGGCACTGAAGCTTTCTTT
-,TRBJ2-7,14,TRBV20-1,many,CSARDGEGIYEQYF,TGCAGTGCTAGAGATGGGGAAGGGATCTACGAGCAGTACTTC